The 8 T cell receptor beta chains in this list originate from one sample, sequenced in a study of cytomegalovirus exposure and HLA in healthy donors. The PCR had 60 Vbeta and 13 Jbeta primers. The data were produced by immunoSEQ multiplex PCR, yet TCRdb's version contains in-frame clones alone and is incomplete. Of over 150,000 clones listed, approximately 77% are singletons. The sample taken for sequencing was PBMCs. All receptors come from a man in his late teens or twenties in good health and CMV-seronegative.

The V gene is TRBV6-5, the J gene TRBJ1-5; no definite D call. This CDR3 is 14 amino acids long. Trimming removed 6 bases at V and 3 bases at J, with 12 bases between. The V gene's germline CDR1 is MNHEY and CDR2 SVGAGI. The CDR3 DNA reads as TGTGCCAGCAGACTGGCGGGCGACAATCAGCCCCAGCATTTT. Protein: CASRLAGDNQPQHF.

The chain links TRBV14 to TRBJ2-1, with D maybe TRBD1 (5 bases). Germline values: CDR1 SGHDN, CDR2 FVKESK. The CDR3 is made up of 17 amino acids. Trimming took off 1 base at V and 0 bases at J, with 13 bases between the two ends. CDR3 residues: CASSQGTRASSYNEQFF. CDR3 coding DNA: TGTGCCAGCAGCCAAGGGACAAGGGCTAGCTCCTACAATGAGCAGTTCTTC.

The chain combines TRBV6-5 with TRBJ2-6; 8 nucleotides agree with TRBD1. Looked up from germline, CDR1 is MNHEY and CDR2 is SVGAGI. V lost 7 bases and J lost 4; bases outside the gene matches: 6. CDR3 length: 15 amino acids. CDR3 DNA sequence: TGTGCCAGCAAAACAGGGGGAGAAGGGGCCAACGTCCTGACTTTC. Residues: CASKTGGEGANVLTF.

This clone appeared a few times. V is TRBV13 and J is TRBJ2-5; TRBD2 is a possible D gene (6 bases). V lost 6 bases to trimming and J lost 5 bases, with 16 bases between them. CDR1 is PRHDT, CDR2 FYEKMQ, per germline (reference sequence). This CDR3 is built from 14 residues. The CDR3 DNA follows: TGTGCCAGCAGTGACGGGAGTCGTGGGGAGACCCAGTACTTC. Translating gives CASSDGSRGETQYF.

This clone was seen more than once but under ten times. The J gene is TRBJ2-1, the V gene TRBV11-2; TRBD2 aligns across 10 bases. CDR3 length: 19 residues. The germline gives CDR1 SGHAT, CDR2 FQNNGV. V lost 4 bases to trimming and J lost 5 bases; unmatched junction nucleotides: 17. CDR3 sequence (DNA): TGTGCCAGCAGCTCCTCAACATTCCCTAGCGGGGGTACCCACAATGAGCAGTTCTTC. Encoded protein: CASSSSTFPSGGTHNEQFF.

The CDR3 DNA reads as TGCGCCAGCAGCCAAGATATCCGGACTAGCGGGATCGATGAGCAGTTCTTC. It encodes CASSQDIRTSGIDEQFF. This chain joins TRBV4-3 and TRBJ2-1; 12 bases are a match to TRBD2. The junction had 8 bases not matched to a gene; V was cut back by 0 bases and J by 8 bases. CDR1 LGHNA and CDR2 YSLEER come from the germline V gene. The CDR3 is made up of 17 amino acids.

This chain links TRBV6-6 with TRBJ1-6; D perhaps matches TRBD1 (5 bases). V gave up 4 bases and J gave up 11 bases, with 12 bases separating them. The CDR3 sequence is 13 residues long. Per the germline V gene, CDR1 is MNHNY and CDR2 is SVGAGI (reference sequence). The CDR3 region is CASSSGRAAPLHF. The CDR3 DNA is TGTGCCAGCAGTTCGGGCAGGGCGGCACCCCTCCACTTT.

This chain joins TRBV6-5 and TRBJ2-1; D gene unclear. Germline loops: CDR1 MNHEY, CDR2 SVGAGI. Trimming removed 0 bases from V and 6 bases from J, with 6 bases in between. The CDR3 totals 13 residues. CDR3 nucleotide sequence: TGTGCCAGCAGTTACTCCCTCGGCAATGAGCAGTTCTTC. This sequence encodes CASSYSLGNEQFF.